This TCR beta chain was sequenced during a study of cytomegalovirus exposure and HLA in healthy donors. With regard to this clone: Its antigen is currently unknown.

PCR amplification relied on 60 Vbeta primers (plus 13 Jbeta primers). Assay used: immunoSEQ multiplex PCR; TCRdb lists only in-frame clones, some missing. Among more than 130,000 clones listed, roughly 73% were seen once. General observations from the study: Among CMV-associated TCR beta chains, most appeared HLA-restricted in a later analysis. Highly shared sequence variants in one cluster were likely a sequencing artifact. The authors reported that TCR beta sequences could predict HLA-A and HLA-B alleles. These predictions were accurate for most subjects in the first cohort. In a later analysis, TCR beta V- and J-gene trimming was associated with a missense DCLRE1C variant.

The receptor was isolated from a human donor in good health. Sequences were obtained from PBMCs.

In DNA form, the CDR3 reads TGTGCCAGCAGACCAGGACTCAACACCGGGGAGCTGTTTTTT. It yields the protein CASRPGLNTGELFF. The J gene is TRBJ2-2, the V gene TRBV7-2; tentative D call: TRBD2 (5 bases). The CDR3 consists of 14 residues. With 6 bases removed from V and 2 bases from J, the gap between germline ends came to 10 bases. Germline CDR1 SGHTA, CDR2 FQGNSA.